This is a list of T cell receptor beta chains from one sample in a study of cytomegalovirus exposure and HLA in healthy donors. Some clones are missing from TCRdb's copy, which holds only in-frame ones; the method was immunoSEQ multiplex PCR. The sample has about 110,000 clones; about 94% are singletons. Sequencing input: PBMCs. The receptor source for this set is a woman younger than 30 in good health and CMV-seronegative. Each CDR3 is given with its conserved first and last residue. D genes are given only for firm matches. A row's size may be missing; if present it is once, few, many or a size class.

V	J	size	D	DNA	CDR3
TRBV6-6	TRBJ2-1	NA	NA	TGTGCCAGCAGACCCCCCGACAGCCCCTACAATGAGCAGTTCTTC	CASRPPDSPYNEQFF
TRBV19	TRBJ1-6	NA	NA	TGTGCCAGTAGTCTTCTCCCGGGACAAGGCGCTTCACCCCTCCACTTT	CASSLLPGQGASPLHF
TRBV2	TRBJ2-7	NA	NA	TGTGCCAGCAGCCATACTCCGTTCGAGCAGTACTTC	CASSHTPFEQYF
TRBV28	TRBJ2-1	NA	NA	TGTGCCAGCAGTGGGCGGGACCACAATGAGCAGTTCTTC	CASSGRDHNEQFF
TRBV11-2	TRBJ1-1	NA	NA	TGTGCCAGCAGCTTAGGTGGAGTGAACACTGAAGCTTTCTTT	CASSLGGVNTEAFF
TRBV7-8	TRBJ1-1	NA	NA	TGTGCCAGCAGCTTAGCGCTGGCTCTGAACACTGAAGCTTTCTTT	CASSLALALNTEAFF
TRBV13	TRBJ2-1	NA	TRBD2	TGTGCCAGCAGCTCATGGACTAGCTACAATGAGCAGTTCTTC	CASSSWTSYNEQFF
TRBV7-8	TRBJ1-2	NA	TRBD1	TGTGCCAGCAGCTCGATTCCCGGGGACAGACGAGGCTACACCTTC	CASSSIPGDRRGYTF
TRBV7-9	TRBJ1-5	NA	NA	TGTGCCAGCAGCCCAGGAGGGGCGACTCAGCCCCAGCATTTT	CASSPGGATQPQHF
TRBV29-1	TRBJ2-1	NA	TRBD2	TGCAGCGTTGACGGGGGACTAGGCTTCGATGAGCAGTTCTTC	CSVDGGLGFDEQFF
TRBV19	TRBJ1-1	NA	NA	TGTGCCAGTAGTATTACAGGGTCGGACACTGAAGCTTTCTTT	CASSITGSDTEAFF
TRBV7-2	TRBJ2-7	NA	NA	TGTGCCAGCAGCTTAGGGACTTACCCGCGGTACTTC	CASSLGTYPRYF
TRBV5-6	TRBJ1-5	NA	NA	TGTGCCAGCAGCTTGATGCGCAGGGGACCTGAGGGGAGTAAACAGCCCCAGCATTTT	CASSLMRRGPEGSKQPQHF
TRBV27	TRBJ2-7	NA	NA	TGTGCCAGCAGTTTCCGGGACTTTTCCGAGCAGTACTTC	CASSFRDFSEQYF
TRBV6-5	TRBJ1-1	NA	NA	TGTGCCAGCAATAATGGCTGGAACACTGAAGCTTTCTTT	CASNNGWNTEAFF
TRBV18	TRBJ2-1	NA	NA	TGTGCCAGCTCACCACTAAAACTCGAGATCCGCAATGAGCAGTTCTTC	CASSPLKLEIRNEQFF
TRBV7-6	TRBJ1-1	NA	NA	TGTGCCAGCAGCTTAGACACCGGGGAAGCTTTCTTT	CASSLDTGEAFF
TRBV29-1	TRBJ2-6	NA	NA	TGCAGCGTGGACAGTACCTCTGGGGCCAACGTCCTGACTTTC	CSVDSTSGANVLTF
TRBV28	TRBJ1-2	NA	TRBD1	TGTGCCAGCAGTTCGACAGGGGGCCGTGGCTACACCTTC	CASSSTGGRGYTF
TRBV5-1	TRBJ1-1	NA	NA	TGCGCCAGCAGCCTGGACATTGAAAGCGCACCCACTGAAGCTTTCTTT	CASSLDIESAPTEAFF
TRBV30	TRBJ1-2	NA	NA	TGTGCCTTTACGGTGGGCATTCCAGGAGGCTACACCTTC	CAFTVGIPGGYTF
TRBV2	TRBJ1-1	once	NA	TGTGCCAGCAGTGTAACGGGGAACACTGAAGCTTTCTTT	CASSVTGNTEAFF
TRBV6-6	TRBJ1-2	NA	TRBD1	TGTGCCAGCAGGCCCCAGGGACAGAGGAGCTATGGCTACACCTTC	CASRPQGQRSYGYTF
TRBV5-1	TRBJ2-7	NA	TRBD1	TGCGCCAGCAGCCCCGACAGGGGCTGGGCGTACTTC	CASSPDRGWAYF
TRBV19	TRBJ1-1	NA	NA	TGTGCCAGTAGTTCGACAGTTGTACTTTTTGAAGCTTTCTTT	CASSSTVVLFEAFF
TRBV9	TRBJ1-3	NA	NA	TGTGCCAGCAGCGTATCTCAGGGTGTTTCTGGAAACACCATATATTTT	CASSVSQGVSGNTIYF
TRBV1	TRBJ2-1	NA	NA	TGCACCAGCAGCCCCCACACCAGCTCCTACAATGAGCAGTTCTTC	CTSSPHTSSYNEQFF
TRBV11-3	TRBJ2-1	NA	NA	TGTGCCAGCAGTTTGCCGGGAGCCTACAATGAGCAGTTCTTC	CASSLPGAYNEQFF
TRBV5-6	TRBJ2-7	NA	NA	TGTGCCAGCAGCCAGGGCTACGAGCAGTACTTC	CASSQGYEQYF
TRBV7-3	TRBJ2-7	NA	NA	TGTGCCAGCAGCGCCAATGGGGGGTCCTCCTACGAGCAGTACTTC	CASSANGGSSYEQYF
TRBV5-6	TRBJ2-5	NA	NA	TGTGCCAGCAGCCGGGGACTCGAAGAGACCCAGTACTTC	CASSRGLEETQYF
TRBV2	TRBJ1-2	once	TRBD1	TGTGCCAGCAGGCAAGGGACAGGGCCTTTTAACTATGGCTACACCTTC	CASRQGTGPFNYGYTF
TRBV30	TRBJ2-1	NA	TRBD1	TGTGCCTGGAAGGGATACTCAGCCGGGACAGCCCCCTACAATGAGCAGTTCTTC	CAWKGYSAGTAPYNEQFF
TRBV4-1	TRBJ2-7	NA	TRBD1	TGCGCCAGCAGCCAGACCGGGACAGGAGACTACGAGCAGTACTTC	CASSQTGTGDYEQYF
TRBV6-5	TRBJ1-2	once	TRBD1	TGTGCCAGCAGCCCAGCAGGGGGAATCTATGGCTACACCTTC	CASSPAGGIYGYTF
TRBV5-1	TRBJ1-5	NA	NA	TGCGCCAGCAGCTTTCGTGGGCGCGTTCAGCCCCAGCATTTT	CASSFRGRVQPQHF
TRBV7-2	TRBJ2-5	NA	TRBD2	TGTGCCAGCAGCTCATCACTGCAGCGGGGGGGTCAAGAGACCCAGTACTTC	CASSSSLQRGGQETQYF
TRBV19	TRBJ1-4	once	NA	TGTGCCAGTAGTAAGTTGCTAACGAATGAAAAACTGTTTTTT	CASSKLLTNEKLFF
TRBV19	TRBJ1-5	NA	TRBD1	TGTGCCAGTAGTATAGAGGGACAGAAGTTTAGCAATCAGCCCCAGCATTTT	CASSIEGQKFSNQPQHF
TRBV5-1	TRBJ2-4	NA	NA	TGCGCCAGCAGCTTGGGGGGGCCAGCCAAAAACATTCAGTACTTC	CASSLGGPAKNIQYF
TRBV5-8	TRBJ1-2	once	NA	TGTGCCAGCAGCTTGGTTTCAAGAGACTATGGCTACACCTTC	CASSLVSRDYGYTF
TRBV5-1	TRBJ1-1	NA	TRBD1	TGCGCCAGCAGCCAAAAGACAGGGCCGAACACTGAAGCTTTCTTT	CASSQKTGPNTEAFF
TRBV6-5	TRBJ1-2	NA	TRBD1	TGTGCCAGCAGTTACGACAGGGGTGCAATCAACTATGGCTACACCTTC	CASSYDRGAINYGYTF
TRBV27	TRBJ1-5	NA	TRBD1	TGTGCCAGCAGTGGACAGGGGAGCAATCAGCCCCAGCATTTT	CASSGQGSNQPQHF
TRBV7-6	TRBJ1-1	once	NA	TGTGCCAGCAGCCCCGGAATGGGGGGAGTGAACACTGAAGCTTTCTTT	CASSPGMGGVNTEAFF
TRBV11-3	TRBJ2-1	NA	TRBD2	TGTGCCAGCAGCCGGGGGGGCGATGAGCAGTTCTTC	CASSRGGDEQFF
TRBV9	TRBJ1-3	NA	TRBD1	TGTGCCAGCAGCGTATCCGGACAGGGCTTTAGCTCTGGAAACACCATATATTTT	CASSVSGQGFSSGNTIYF